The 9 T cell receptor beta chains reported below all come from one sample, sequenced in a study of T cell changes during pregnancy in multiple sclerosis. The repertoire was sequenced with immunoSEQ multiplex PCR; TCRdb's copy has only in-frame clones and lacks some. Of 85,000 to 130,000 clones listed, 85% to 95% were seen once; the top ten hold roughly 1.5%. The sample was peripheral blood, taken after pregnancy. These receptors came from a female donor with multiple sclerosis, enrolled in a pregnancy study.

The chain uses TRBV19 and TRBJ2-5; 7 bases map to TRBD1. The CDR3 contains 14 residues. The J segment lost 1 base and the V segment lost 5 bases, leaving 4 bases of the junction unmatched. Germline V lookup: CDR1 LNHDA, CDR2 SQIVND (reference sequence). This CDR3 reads CASSATGIQETQYF. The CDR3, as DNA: TGTGCCAGTAGTGCGACAGGGATCCAAGAGACCCAGTACTTC.

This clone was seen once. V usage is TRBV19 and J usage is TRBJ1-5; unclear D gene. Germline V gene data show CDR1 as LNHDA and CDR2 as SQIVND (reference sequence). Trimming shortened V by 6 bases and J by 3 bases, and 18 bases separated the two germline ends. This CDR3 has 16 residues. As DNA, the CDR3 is TGTGCCAGTAGCCTTAATCCGACGAGGAACAATCAGCCCCAGCATTTT. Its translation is CASSLNPTRNNQPQHF.

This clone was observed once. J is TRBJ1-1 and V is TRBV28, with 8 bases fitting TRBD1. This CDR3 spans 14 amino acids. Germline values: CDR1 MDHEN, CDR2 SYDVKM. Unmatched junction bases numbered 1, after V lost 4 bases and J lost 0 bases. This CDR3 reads CASSSQGVNTEAFF. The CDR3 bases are TGTGCCAGCAGTTCACAGGGGGTGAACACTGAAGCTTTCTTT.

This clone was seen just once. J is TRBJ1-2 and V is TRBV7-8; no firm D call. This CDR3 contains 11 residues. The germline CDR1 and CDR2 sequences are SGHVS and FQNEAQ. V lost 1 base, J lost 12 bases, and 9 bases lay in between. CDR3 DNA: TGTGCCAGCAGCTTAGACGGGGTCCACACCTTC. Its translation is CASSLDGVHTF.

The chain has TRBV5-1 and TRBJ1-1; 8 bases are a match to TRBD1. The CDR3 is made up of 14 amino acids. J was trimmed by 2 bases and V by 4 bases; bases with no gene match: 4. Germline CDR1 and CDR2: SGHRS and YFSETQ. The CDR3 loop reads CASSGQGSNTEAFF. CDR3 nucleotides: TGCGCCAGCAGCGGACAGGGATCTAACACTGAAGCTTTCTTT.

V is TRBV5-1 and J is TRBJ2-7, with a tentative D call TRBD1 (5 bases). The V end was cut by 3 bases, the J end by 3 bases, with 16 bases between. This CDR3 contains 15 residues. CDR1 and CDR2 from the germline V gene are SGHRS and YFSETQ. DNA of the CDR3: TGCGCCAGCAGCTCGGTGGACACCTTCAGCTACGAGCAGTACTTC. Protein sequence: CASSSVDTFSYEQYF.

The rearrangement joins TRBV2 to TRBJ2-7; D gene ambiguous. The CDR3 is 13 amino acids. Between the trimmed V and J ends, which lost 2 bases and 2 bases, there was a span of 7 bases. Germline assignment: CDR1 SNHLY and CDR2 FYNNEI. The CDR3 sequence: CASSEFGAYEQYF. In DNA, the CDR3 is TGTGCCAGCAGTGAATTTGGAGCCTACGAGCAGTACTTC.

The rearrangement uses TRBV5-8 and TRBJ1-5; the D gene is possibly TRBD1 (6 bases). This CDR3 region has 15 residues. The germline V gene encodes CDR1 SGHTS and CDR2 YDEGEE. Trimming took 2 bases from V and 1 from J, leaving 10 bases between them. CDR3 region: CASSLQGESNQPQHF. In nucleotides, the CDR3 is TGTGCCAGCAGCTTACAGGGTGAGAGCAATCAGCCCCAGCATTTT.

CDR3 in DNA: TGTGCCACCGAACTAGCGGGAGTTATAGGCAATGAGCAGTTCTTC. Translating it yields CATELAGVIGNEQFF. The rearrangement uses TRBV28 and TRBJ2-1, with 11 bases aligning to TRBD2. The germline gives CDR1 MDHEN, CDR2 SYDVKM. The CDR3 totals 15 residues. Trimming at V came to 10 bases and at J to 6 bases, leaving 11 bases not matched to a gene.